This TCR beta chain is from a study of OX40 agonist ivuxolimab in advanced cancers. The V gene lost 5 bases and the J gene lost 7 bases, with 18 bases spanning the gap. CDR1 and CDR2 from the germline V gene are LNHDA and SQIVND (reference sequence). The CDR3 has 14 amino acids. Study-wide findings and caveats: CD8+ T cells averaged more expanded clones than CD4+. At 0.1 to 3.0 mg/kg and by week 6, clonal expansion occurred in CD4+ and CD8+ blood T cells.

Produced via immunoSEQ multiplex PCR; TCRdb's table is partial and in-frame only. In the table there are tens of thousands of clones, 80% to 85% of which are singletons. Worth noting for this clone: Its antigen is not identified.

Material: CD4+ or CD8+ T cells sorted from blood, obtained in a trial of the OX40 agonist ivuxolimab. The source is an adult with an advanced solid tumor such as melanoma, head and neck, liver or kidney cancer. The genes are TRBV19 and TRBJ2-7; tentatively, D is TRBD1 or TRBD2 (6 bases each). CDR3 nucleotides: TGTGCCAGTAGTGTTACGTCAGGGGCGGGAGAGCAGTACTTC. Translating it yields CASSVTSGAGEQYF.